A selection of T cell receptor beta chains follows, all from one sample in a study of T cell responses to AZD1222 COVID-19 vaccine. Profiled with immunoSEQ multiplex PCR; TCRdb holds only in-frame clones, not every one. The table lists roughly 130,000 clones, just over 85% of them singletons, with around 20% in the top ten. Sequenced material: peripheral blood, taken on day 0 of MenACWY control vaccination. The receptors derive from an adult in good health. The conserved cysteine and the conserved F or W are not part of the CDR3 here. Size tells how often a clone was seen (once, few, many) or the class of an expanded clone, and some rows leave it out.

v_call,clone_size,cdr3_aa
TRBV27,once,ASSLSTGGVYEQY
TRBV19,-,ASNPRTGGGVVGIDYGYT
TRBV2,-,ASIQVGGDGYT
TRBV5-1,-,ASSKGLLTDTQY
TRBV5-1,-,ASSPGTSGSNEQF
TRBV7-3,-,ASSSTGFQETQY
TRBV19,-,ASSNGQGRVGYT
TRBV3-1/TRBV3-2,-,ASSRRNEQF
TRBV9,many,ASSARGGLDGYT
TRBV19,-,ASSIRRGGNEKLF
TRBV5-1,-,ASSKSRPPYEQY
TRBV7-8,-,ASSLVTGTGDTGELF
TRBV27,-,ASRPGTIYNEQF
TRBV10-1,-,ASSEGLGFTDTQY
TRBV7-6,-,ASSSTRGGNQPQH
TRBV3-1/TRBV3-2,-,ASSPLTDTEAF
TRBV3-1/TRBV3-2,-,ASSQPVYNEQF
TRBV28,-,ASSLASQGPNYGYT
TRBV11-2,-,ASSLEGRYQPQH
TRBV9,few,ASSRTTSSYEQY
TRBV11-2,-,ASSEQDLY
TRBV19,-,ASSIETANTGELF
TRBV28,-,ASSQTWGYT
TRBV19,-,ASRPGPTYEQY
TRBV6-6,few,ASSHLPSGRTGANVLT
TRBV3-1/TRBV3-2,-,ASSQDRSDLYGYT
TRBV3-1/TRBV3-2,-,ASSRTDREQF
TRBV2,-,ASSESGPSGTQY
TRBV18,-,ASSPAPRAASPLH
TRBV30,-,AWNSGRNTGELF
TRBV24-1,-,ATSDGGRSSYEQY
TRBV28,-,ASSWGRQPQH
TRBV2,-,ASSAGQRNIQY
TRBV5-1,-,ASSLVAGGNYGYT
TRBV18,-,ASSPRTGQPQH
TRBV15,-,ATSRGLGAGVQKLF
TRBV28,-,ASSAYPRNQPQH
TRBV5-6,-,ASSWWDRMNTGELF
TRBV12-3/TRBV12-4,-,ASSLLYEQY
TRBV7-3,-,ASSFTGTGGFDTQY